These 13 T cell receptor beta chains were all obtained from the same sample, sequenced in a study of blood T cell repertoires in COVID-19. The repertoire was sequenced with immunoSEQ multiplex PCR; TCRdb's copy has only in-frame clones and lacks some. Here the sample spans 160,000 or so clones, roughly four fifths being singletons. Sequences were obtained from peripheral blood. Receptors were obtained from a man aged 60 to 75 with active or convalescent COVID-19.

The rearrangement joins TRBV5-1 to TRBJ1-1; 7 bases fit TRBD1. Trimming took 2 bases from V and 1 from J; bases not matched to a gene: 14. Germline CDR1 SGHRS, CDR2 YFSETQ. The CDR3 has 18 residues. The CDR3 DNA reads TGCGCCAGCAGCTTAATGGGACAACAGGGGACTTCGAACACTGAAGCTTTCTTT. It yields the protein CASSLMGQQGTSNTEAFF.

The chain uses TRBV19 and TRBJ1-1, with 7 positions matching TRBD1. This CDR3 has 14 residues. J lost 2 bases, V lost 5 bases, and 5 bases had no gene match. CDR1 and CDR2 from the germline V gene are LNHDA and SQIVND (reference sequence). CDR3 region: CASSGRGANTEAFF. The CDR3 DNA reads as TGTGCCAGTAGTGGCAGGGGGGCCAACACTGAAGCTTTCTTT.

This clone has more than one count but fewer than ten. J is TRBJ1-5 and V is TRBV19; D is perhaps TRBD1 (5 bases). The germline V gene encodes CDR1 LNHDA and CDR2 SQIVND (reference sequence). The CDR3 spans 16 residues. The V end was cut by 3 bases, the J end by 2 bases, with 14 bases between. CDR3 nucleotide sequence: TGTGCCAGTAGTATCCCGCTGGGGCCGGGCAATCAGCCCCAGCATTTT. Its translation: CASSIPLGPGNQPQHF.

This rearrangement joins TRBV5-1 to TRBJ2-7; 8 nucleotides agree with TRBD1. Germline lookup yields CDR1 SGHRS and CDR2 YFSETQ. The CDR3 totals 15 residues. Trimming cost V 3 bases and J 6 bases; bases outside gene matches: 11. DNA for the CDR3: TGCGCCAGCAGCTGGAGGGGACAGGACCCGCGCGAGCAGTACTTC. Amino acid sequence: CASSWRGQDPREQYF.

This chain connects TRBV10-3 to TRBJ2-2; tentatively, D is TRBD1 (6 bases). V was trimmed by 5 bases and J by 1 base, leaving 17 bases between them. The CDR3 extends over 17 amino acids. Germline-derived CDR1 and CDR2 are ENHRY and SYGVKD. In DNA, the CDR3 is TGTGCCATCAGTCCTCCCTCAGGGGCCTTGAACACCGGGGAGCTGTTTTTT. Its protein product is CAISPPSGALNTGELFF.

The rearrangement uses TRBV3-1 (or the pseudogene TRBV3-2) and TRBJ1-1; D remains unclear. Per the germline V gene, CDR1 is LGHDT and CDR2 is YNNKEL (reference sequence). Trimming pared 5 bases from V and 4 bases from J, leaving 5 bases between. This CDR3 is 11 amino acids long. The CDR3 region is CASSFGTEAFF. The CDR3 DNA reads TGTGCCAGCAGCTTCGGCACTGAAGCTTTCTTT.

The chain links TRBV6-5 to TRBJ2-7; 8 bases agree with TRBD1. The CDR3 length is 14 residues. With 7 bases clipped from V and 1 base from J, the junction kept 6 bases outside the gene matches. Germline V CDR1 and CDR2: MNHEY, SVGAGI. In DNA form, the CDR3 reads TGTGCCAGCAATCCCGGACAGGGTTCCTACGAGCAGTACTTC. It translates to CASNPGQGSYEQYF.

This sequence joins TRBV7-2 and TRBJ2-5, with D perhaps matching TRBD2 (5 bases). The V end lost 1 base, the J end lost 4 bases, and 13 bases lay between the germline ends. Germline lookup yields CDR1 SGHTA and CDR2 FQGNSA. The CDR3 covers 15 residues. The DNA of the CDR3 is TGTGCCAGCAGCTTAGTGCAGCCGGGAAGAGAGACCCAGTACTTC. This encodes CASSLVQPGRETQYF.

The V gene is TRBV5-1, the J gene TRBJ2-1, with a tentative D call TRBD2 (6 bases). Trimming took 0 bases from V and 5 from J, leaving 9 bases between them. The length of the CDR3 is 14 residues. Germline CDR1 is SGHRS and CDR2 is YFSETQ. The CDR3 sequence: CASSLGSGNNEQFF. In nucleotides, the CDR3 is TGCGCCAGCAGCTTGGGTAGCGGCAACAATGAGCAGTTCTTC.

The V gene is TRBV5-4, the J gene TRBJ1-3; no firm D call. V lost 4 bases and J 0 bases, leaving 17 bases between the germline ends. The CDR3 contains 17 residues. The V gene's germline CDR1 is SGHNT and CDR2 YYREEE (reference sequence). CDR3 bases: TGTGCCAGCAGCCGCGGCGGAGACCAGAGCTCTGGAAACACCATATATTTT. Protein: CASSRGGDQSSGNTIYF.

This clone was detected only once. The chain is built from TRBV7-9 and TRBJ1-5; unclear D gene. The CDR3 totals 14 residues. CDR1 is SEHNR, CDR2 FQNEAQ, per germline (reference sequence). Trimming took 5 bases from V and 5 from J, leaving 13 bases between them. CDR3 sequence: CASSDQSGYQPQHF. In DNA form, the CDR3 reads TGTGCCAGCAGCGATCAGTCGGGATATCAGCCCCAGCATTTT.

This rearrangement joins TRBV2 to TRBJ2-1; a possible D gene is TRBD2 (5 bases). Trimming took 7 bases from V and 3 from J, leaving 7 bases between them. This CDR3 has 12 amino acids. Germline V gene sequence: CDR1 SNHLY, CDR2 FYNNEI. For the CDR3, the DNA is TGTGCCAGCACCGGGATCTACAATGAGCAGTTCTTC. This codes for CASTGIYNEQFF. Supplemented by reference TRBV2 and TRBJ2-1, the full variable domain reads EPEVTQTPSHQVTQMGQEVILRCVPISNHLYFYWYRQILGQKVEFLVSFYNNEISEKSEIFDDQFSVERPDGSNFTLKIRSTKLEDSAMYFCASTGIYNEQFFGPGTRLTVL.

This chain joins TRBV6-1 and TRBJ1-2; 8 nucleotides line up with TRBD1. V trimming: 3 bases; J trimming: 3 bases; junction bases outside the gene matches: 0. This CDR3 comprises 13 residues. Per germline, CDR1 MNHNS and CDR2 SASEGT. The CDR3 sequence is CASSDRGHYGYTF. In nucleotides, the CDR3 is TGTGCCAGCAGTGACAGGGGGCACTATGGCTACACCTTC.